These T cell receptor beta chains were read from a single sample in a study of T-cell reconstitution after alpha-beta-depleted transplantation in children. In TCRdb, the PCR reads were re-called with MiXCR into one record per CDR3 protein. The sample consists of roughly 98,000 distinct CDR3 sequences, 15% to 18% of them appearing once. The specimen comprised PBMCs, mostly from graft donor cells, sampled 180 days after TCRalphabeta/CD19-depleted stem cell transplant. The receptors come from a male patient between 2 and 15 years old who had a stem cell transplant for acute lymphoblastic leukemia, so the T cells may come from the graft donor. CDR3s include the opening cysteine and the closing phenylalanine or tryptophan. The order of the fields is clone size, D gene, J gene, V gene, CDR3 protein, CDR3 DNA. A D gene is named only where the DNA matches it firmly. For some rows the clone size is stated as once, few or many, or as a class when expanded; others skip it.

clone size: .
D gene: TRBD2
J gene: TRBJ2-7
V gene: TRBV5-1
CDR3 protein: CASSFTGGFYEQYF
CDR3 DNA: TGCGCCAGCAGCTTTACGGGGGGTTTCTACGAGCAGTACTTC

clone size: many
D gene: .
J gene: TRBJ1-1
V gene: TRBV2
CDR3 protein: CATIWTLGTEAFF
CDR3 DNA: TGTGCCACCATATGGACCCTGGGGACTGAAGCTTTCTTT

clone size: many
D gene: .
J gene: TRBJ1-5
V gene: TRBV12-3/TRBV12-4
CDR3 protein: CASSKFRGGQPQHF
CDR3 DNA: TGTGCCAGCTCCAAGTTTCGGGGCGGTCAGCCCCAGCATTTT

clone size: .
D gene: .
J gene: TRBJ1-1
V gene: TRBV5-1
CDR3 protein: CASSLLEGTEAFF
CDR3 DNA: TGCGCCAGCAGCTTGCTAGAGGGCACTGAAGCTTTCTTT

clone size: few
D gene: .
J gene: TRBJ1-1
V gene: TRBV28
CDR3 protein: CASGQLNTEAFF
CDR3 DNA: TGTGCCAGCGGACAGCTGAACACTGAAGCTTTCTTT

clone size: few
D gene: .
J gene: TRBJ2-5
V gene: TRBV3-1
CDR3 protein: CASSPTGAIEETQYF
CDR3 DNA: TGTGCCAGCAGCCCAACCGGGGCCATTGAGGAGACCCAGTACTTC

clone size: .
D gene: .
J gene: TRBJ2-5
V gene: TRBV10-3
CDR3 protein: CAITARLQETQYF
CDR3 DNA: TGTGCCATCACGGCACGCCTCCAAGAGACCCAGTACTTC

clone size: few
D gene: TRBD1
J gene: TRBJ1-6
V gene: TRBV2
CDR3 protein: CASSEEGARSYNSPLHF
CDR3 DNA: TGTGCCAGCAGTGAGGAGGGGGCAAGATCCTATAATTCACCCCTCCACTTT

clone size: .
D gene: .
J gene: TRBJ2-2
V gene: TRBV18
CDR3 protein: CASSPSRTGELFF
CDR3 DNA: TGTGCCAGCTCACCATCGCGGACCGGGGAGCTGTTTTTT

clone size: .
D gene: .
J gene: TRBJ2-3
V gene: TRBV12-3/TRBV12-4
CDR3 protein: CASTPWIGGTSNRGTDTQYF
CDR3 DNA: TGTGCCAGCACCCCTTGGATCGGAGGGACTTCCAATCGGGGGACAGATACGCAGTATTTT